A selection of T cell receptor beta chains follows, all from one sample in a study of T cell responses to AZD1222 COVID-19 vaccine. Clones were sequenced by immunoSEQ multiplex PCR, and TCRdb holds only the in-frame ones, with some missing. Seen here are 100,000 or so clones, just under 95% observed once, and the top ten hold under 2.5%. The source material was peripheral blood, sampled on day 0 of AZD1222 vaccination. These receptors all come from an adult in good health. Each CDR3 is given with its conserved first and last residue. The order of the fields is V gene, clone size, J gene, CDR3 protein. Not every row has a clone size; where given, it reads once, few, many or a size class.

v_call: TRBV19
clone_size: NA
j_call: TRBJ1-1
cdr3_aa: CASIPTGTAGAFF

v_call: TRBV6-5
clone_size: NA
j_call: TRBJ2-4
cdr3_aa: CASSYGGGAAKNIQYF

v_call: TRBV19
clone_size: once
j_call: TRBJ2-2
cdr3_aa: CASSIIWVGGELFF

v_call: TRBV4-3
clone_size: NA
j_call: TRBJ1-2
cdr3_aa: CASSQGAVKGHSYGYTF

v_call: TRBV19
clone_size: NA
j_call: TRBJ2-7
cdr3_aa: CASSRGLAGGPYEQYF

v_call: TRBV9
clone_size: NA
j_call: TRBJ1-2
cdr3_aa: CASSVGTSGGYTF

v_call: TRBV9
clone_size: NA
j_call: TRBJ2-2
cdr3_aa: CASSVGPGGGELFF

v_call: TRBV11-3
clone_size: NA
j_call: TRBJ1-2
cdr3_aa: CASSLDGTGSGYTF

v_call: TRBV3-1/TRBV3-2
clone_size: NA
j_call: TRBJ1-1
cdr3_aa: CASSQVLATNTEAFF

v_call: TRBV28
clone_size: NA
j_call: TRBJ1-5
cdr3_aa: CASVVSNQPQHF

v_call: TRBV7-9
clone_size: NA
j_call: TRBJ2-2
cdr3_aa: CASSFGPGELFF

v_call: TRBV4-3
clone_size: NA
j_call: TRBJ2-2
cdr3_aa: CASSPGQSFYTGELFF

v_call: TRBV24-1
clone_size: NA
j_call: TRBJ2-3
cdr3_aa: CATSDPGTAGTDTQYF

v_call: TRBV2
clone_size: NA
j_call: TRBJ2-1
cdr3_aa: CASSEAINRQLYNEQFF

v_call: TRBV11-2
clone_size: NA
j_call: TRBJ2-2
cdr3_aa: CASSGQGAGTGELFF

v_call: TRBV28
clone_size: NA
j_call: TRBJ1-2
cdr3_aa: CASRQVGRGYTF

v_call: TRBV2
clone_size: NA
j_call: TRBJ2-1
cdr3_aa: CASTSQSAQFNEQFF

v_call: TRBV7-9
clone_size: NA
j_call: TRBJ2-7
cdr3_aa: CASSLDYEQYF

v_call: TRBV5-1
clone_size: NA
j_call: TRBJ1-1
cdr3_aa: CASSLGGQGKAEAFF

v_call: TRBV18
clone_size: NA
j_call: TRBJ1-1
cdr3_aa: CASSPPAGRTEAFF

v_call: TRBV19
clone_size: few
j_call: TRBJ1-5
cdr3_aa: CASSDREQPQHF

v_call: TRBV4-2
clone_size: NA
j_call: TRBJ2-3
cdr3_aa: CASSPRLAGDTDTQYF

v_call: TRBV19
clone_size: NA
j_call: TRBJ1-5
cdr3_aa: CASSWERGQPGPGGQPQHF

v_call: TRBV6-6
clone_size: NA
j_call: TRBJ2-7
cdr3_aa: CASRLGLEGSYEQYF

v_call: TRBV6-4
clone_size: once
j_call: TRBJ1-6
cdr3_aa: CASSDWGGNSPLHF

v_call: TRBV6-5
clone_size: NA
j_call: TRBJ1-3
cdr3_aa: CASSRTHFSGNTIYF

v_call: TRBV7-6
clone_size: NA
j_call: TRBJ2-5
cdr3_aa: CASSANRGPQETQYF

v_call: TRBV2
clone_size: NA
j_call: TRBJ2-3
cdr3_aa: CASSGTLADTQYF

v_call: TRBV4-3
clone_size: NA
j_call: TRBJ1-2
cdr3_aa: CASSQEDRAGGYTF

v_call: TRBV5-8
clone_size: NA
j_call: TRBJ2-1
cdr3_aa: CASTDGGFLYNEQFF

v_call: TRBV5-4
clone_size: NA
j_call: TRBJ1-6
cdr3_aa: CASSFSQGFQSPLHF

v_call: TRBV7-6
clone_size: NA
j_call: TRBJ2-7
cdr3_aa: CASSPDDNEQYF

v_call: TRBV4-3
clone_size: NA
j_call: TRBJ1-1
cdr3_aa: CASSPVEGVSREAFF

v_call: TRBV7-3
clone_size: NA
j_call: TRBJ1-1
cdr3_aa: CASSPGQGRTEAFF

v_call: TRBV7-9
clone_size: NA
j_call: TRBJ1-1
cdr3_aa: CASSLTGGTEAFF

v_call: TRBV27
clone_size: NA
j_call: TRBJ2-7
cdr3_aa: CASSLWAAHSYEQYF